This TCR beta chain was obtained from a study of T cell responses to AZD1222 COVID-19 vaccine. Findings and limits, study-wide: Sampling captured repertoires only after the peak T cell response.

About this clone: As yet, its antigen is unknown.

Libraries were prepared by immunoSEQ multiplex PCR; TCRdb keeps only in-frame clonotypes and omits some of them. The table shows roughly 140,000 clones, with more than 85% occurring only once. The receptor's source is an adult who received the AZD1222 COVID-19 vaccine. The specimen was peripheral blood, collected 28 days after the second AZD1222 dose.

CDR3 in amino acids: CASTPNSNQPQHF. In nucleotides, the CDR3 is TGTGCCAGCACCCCGAATAGCAATCAGCCCCAGCATTTT. The V and J genes are TRBV7-9 and TRBJ1-5; D unresolved. The CDR3 sequence is 13 residues long. Trimming took 7 bases from V and 0 from J, leaving 7 bases between them. Germline-derived CDR1 and CDR2 are SEHNR and FQNEAQ (reference sequence).